These 3 T cell receptor beta chains came from one sample sequenced in a study of T cell changes during pregnancy in multiple sclerosis. Produced via immunoSEQ multiplex PCR; TCRdb's table is partial and in-frame only. The table shows tens of thousands of clones, with about 96% occurring only once. The starting material was CD8+ T cells from peripheral blood mononuclear cells, obtained after pregnancy. These receptors originate from a female donor with multiple sclerosis, enrolled in a pregnancy study.

V and J are TRBV27 and TRBJ2-3; D ambiguous. V was clipped by 6 bases and J by 2 bases, with 9 bases between them. The V gene's germline CDR1 is MNHEY and CDR2 SMNVEV (reference sequence). This CDR3 comprises 13 residues. In nucleotides, the CDR3 is TGTGCCAGCAGAGCCAGACACACAGATACGCAGTATTTT. It yields the protein CASRARHTDTQYF.

The V gene is TRBV5-6, the J gene TRBJ1-1, with a weak D call TRBD1 (6 bases). Germline assignment: CDR1 SGHDT and CDR2 YYEEEE. This CDR3 spans 13 amino acids. The V and J ends lost 1 base and 4 bases respectively, with 8 bases between them. The CDR3 DNA is TGTGCCAGCAGCTTGACAGGGACCACTGAAGCTTTCTTT. It yields the protein CASSLTGTTEAFF. Drawing the rest from reference TRBV5-6 and TRBJ1-1, the complete variable domain is DAGVTQSPTHLIKTRGQQVTLRCSPKSGHDTVSWYQQALGQGPQFIFQYYEEEERQRGNFPDRFSGHQFPNYSSELNVNALLLGDSALYLCASSLTGTTEAFFGQGTRLTVV.

The V and J genes are TRBV2 and TRBJ1-2; 9 bases map to TRBD1. V was clipped by 6 bases and J by 0 bases; unmatched bases: 5. The CDR3 consists of 15 residues. In germline, CDR1 is SNHLY, CDR2 FYNNEI. CDR3 DNA: TGTGCCAGCAGAGCGACAGGGGGGCCTAACTATGGCTACACCTTC. Its protein is CASRATGGPNYGYTF.